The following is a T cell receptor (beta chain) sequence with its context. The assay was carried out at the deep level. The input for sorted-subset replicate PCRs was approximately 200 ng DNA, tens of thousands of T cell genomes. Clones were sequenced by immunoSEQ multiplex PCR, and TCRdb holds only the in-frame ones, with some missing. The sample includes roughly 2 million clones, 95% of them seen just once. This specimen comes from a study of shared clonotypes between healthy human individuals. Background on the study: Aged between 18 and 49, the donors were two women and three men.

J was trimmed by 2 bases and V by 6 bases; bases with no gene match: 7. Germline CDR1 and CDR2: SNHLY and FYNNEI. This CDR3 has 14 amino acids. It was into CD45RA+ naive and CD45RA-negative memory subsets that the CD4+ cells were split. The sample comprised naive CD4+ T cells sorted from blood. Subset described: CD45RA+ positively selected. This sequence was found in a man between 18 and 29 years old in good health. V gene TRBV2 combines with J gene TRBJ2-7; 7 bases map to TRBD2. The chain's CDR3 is CASRGVGTTYEQYF. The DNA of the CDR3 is TGTGCCAGCAGAGGAGTGGGGACTACCTACGAGCAGTACTTC.